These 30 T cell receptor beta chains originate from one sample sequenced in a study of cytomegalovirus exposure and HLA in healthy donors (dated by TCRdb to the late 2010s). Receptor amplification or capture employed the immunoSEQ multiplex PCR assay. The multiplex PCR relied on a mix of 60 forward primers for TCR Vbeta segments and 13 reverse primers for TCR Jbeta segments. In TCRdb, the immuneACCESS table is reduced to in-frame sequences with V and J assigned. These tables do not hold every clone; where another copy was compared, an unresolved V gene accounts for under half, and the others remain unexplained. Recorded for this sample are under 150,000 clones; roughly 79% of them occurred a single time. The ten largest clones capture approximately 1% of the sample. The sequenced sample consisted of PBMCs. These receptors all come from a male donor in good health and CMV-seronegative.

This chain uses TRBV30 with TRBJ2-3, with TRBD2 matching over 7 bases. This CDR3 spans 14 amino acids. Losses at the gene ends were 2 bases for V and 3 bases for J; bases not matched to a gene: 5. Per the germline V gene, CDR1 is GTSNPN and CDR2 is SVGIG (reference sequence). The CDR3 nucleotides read TGTGCCTGGAGTAATGGCGGGGGAACAGATACGCAGTATTTT. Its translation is CAWSNGGGTDTQYF.

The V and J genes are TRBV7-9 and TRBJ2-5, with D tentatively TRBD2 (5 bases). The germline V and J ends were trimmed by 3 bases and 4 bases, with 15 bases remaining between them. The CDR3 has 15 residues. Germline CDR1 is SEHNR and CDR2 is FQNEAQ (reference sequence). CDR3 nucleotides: TGTGCCAGCAGCTTTTCGGGGTCCCTTGGAGAGACCCAGTACTTC. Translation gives CASSFSGSLGETQYF.

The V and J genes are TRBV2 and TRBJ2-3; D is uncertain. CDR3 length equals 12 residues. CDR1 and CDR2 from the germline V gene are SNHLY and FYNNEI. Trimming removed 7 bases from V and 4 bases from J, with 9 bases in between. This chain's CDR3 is CASTLSPDTQYF. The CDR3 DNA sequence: TGTGCCAGCACCCTTAGCCCAGATACGCAGTATTTT. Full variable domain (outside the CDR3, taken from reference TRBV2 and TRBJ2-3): EPEVTQTPSHQVTQMGQEVILRCVPISNHLYFYWYRQILGQKVEFLVSFYNNEISEKSEIFDDQFSVERPDGSNFTLKIRSTKLEDSAMYFCASTLSPDTQYFGPGTRLTVL.

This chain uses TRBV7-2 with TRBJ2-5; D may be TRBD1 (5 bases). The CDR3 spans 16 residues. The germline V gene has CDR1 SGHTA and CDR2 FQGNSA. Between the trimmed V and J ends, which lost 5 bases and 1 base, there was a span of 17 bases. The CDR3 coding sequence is TGTGCCAGCAGCGTAATCCCCAGGGCAGTCCAAGAGACCCAGTACTTC. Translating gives CASSVIPRAVQETQYF. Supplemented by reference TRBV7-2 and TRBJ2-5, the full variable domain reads GAGVSQSPSNKVTEKGKDVELRCDPISGHTALYWYRQSLGQGLEFLIYFQGNSAPDKSGLPSDRFSAERTGGSVSTLTIQRTQQEDSAVYLCASSVIPRAVQETQYFGPGTRLLVL.

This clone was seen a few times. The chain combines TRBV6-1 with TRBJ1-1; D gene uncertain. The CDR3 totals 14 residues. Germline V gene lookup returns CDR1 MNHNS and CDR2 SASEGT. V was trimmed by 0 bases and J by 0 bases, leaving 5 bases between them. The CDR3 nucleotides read TGTGCCAGCAGTGAAGCATATATGAACACTGAAGCTTTCTTT. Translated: CASSEAYMNTEAFF.

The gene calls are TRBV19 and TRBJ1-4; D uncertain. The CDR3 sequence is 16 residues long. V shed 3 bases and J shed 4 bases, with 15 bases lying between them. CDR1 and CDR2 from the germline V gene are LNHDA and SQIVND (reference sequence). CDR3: CASSIHPGRFNEKLFF. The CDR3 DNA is TGTGCCAGTAGTATTCACCCGGGAAGGTTTAATGAAAAACTGTTTTTT.

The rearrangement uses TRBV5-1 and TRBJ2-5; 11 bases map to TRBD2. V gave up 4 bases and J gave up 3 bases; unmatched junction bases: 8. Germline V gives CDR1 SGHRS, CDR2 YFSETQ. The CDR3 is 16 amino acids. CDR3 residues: CASSAGKTSGEETQYF. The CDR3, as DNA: TGCGCCAGCAGCGCGGGTAAGACTAGCGGGGAAGAGACCCAGTACTTC.

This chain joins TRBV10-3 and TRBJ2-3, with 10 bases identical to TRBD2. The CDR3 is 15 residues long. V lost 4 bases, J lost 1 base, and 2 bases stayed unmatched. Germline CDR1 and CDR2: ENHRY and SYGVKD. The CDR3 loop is CAISGLAGGTDTQYF. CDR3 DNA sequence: TGTGCCATCAGTGGGCTAGCGGGGGGCACAGATACGCAGTATTTT.

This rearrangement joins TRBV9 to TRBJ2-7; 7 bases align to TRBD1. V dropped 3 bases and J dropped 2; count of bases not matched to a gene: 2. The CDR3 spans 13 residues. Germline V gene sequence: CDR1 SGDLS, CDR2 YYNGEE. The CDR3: CASSAGTAYEQYF. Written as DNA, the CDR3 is TGTGCCAGCAGCGCCGGGACAGCCTACGAGCAGTACTTC.

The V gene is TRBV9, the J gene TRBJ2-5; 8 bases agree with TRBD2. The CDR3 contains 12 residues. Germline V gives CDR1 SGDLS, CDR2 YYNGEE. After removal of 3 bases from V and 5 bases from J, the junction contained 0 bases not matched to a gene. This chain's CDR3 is CASSGLAETQYF. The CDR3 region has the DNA TGTGCCAGCAGCGGACTAGCGGAGACCCAGTACTTC.

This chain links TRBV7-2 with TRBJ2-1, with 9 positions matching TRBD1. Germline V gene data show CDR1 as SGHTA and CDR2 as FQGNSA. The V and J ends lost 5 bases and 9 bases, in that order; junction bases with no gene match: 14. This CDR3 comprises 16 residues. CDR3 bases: TGTGCCAGCAGCCATTACCGGGACAGGGTAAGTGGTGAGCAGTTCTTC. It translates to CASSHYRDRVSGEQFF.

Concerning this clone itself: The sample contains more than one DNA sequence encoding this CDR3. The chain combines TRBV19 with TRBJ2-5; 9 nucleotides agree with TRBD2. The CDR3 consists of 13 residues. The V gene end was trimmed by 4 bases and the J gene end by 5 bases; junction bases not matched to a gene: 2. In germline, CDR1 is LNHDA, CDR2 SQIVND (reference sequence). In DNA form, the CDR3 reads TGTGCCAGTAGTAACAGCGGGGGGGAGACCCAGTACTTC. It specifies CASSNSGGETQYF.

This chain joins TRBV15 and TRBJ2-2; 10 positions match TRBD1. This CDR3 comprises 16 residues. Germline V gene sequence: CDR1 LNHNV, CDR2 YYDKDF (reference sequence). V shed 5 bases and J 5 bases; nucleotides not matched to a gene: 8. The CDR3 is CATSDRQGARTGELFF. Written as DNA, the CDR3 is TGTGCCACCAGCGATCGACAGGGGGCTAGGACCGGGGAGCTGTTTTTT.

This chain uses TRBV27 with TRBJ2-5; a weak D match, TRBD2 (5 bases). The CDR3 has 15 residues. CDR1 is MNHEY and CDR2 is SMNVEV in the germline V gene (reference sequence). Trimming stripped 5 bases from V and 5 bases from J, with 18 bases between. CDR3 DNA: TGTGCCAGCAGTCTACTCGGGGAGAGGGTGGAGACCCAGTACTTC. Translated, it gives CASSLLGERVETQYF.

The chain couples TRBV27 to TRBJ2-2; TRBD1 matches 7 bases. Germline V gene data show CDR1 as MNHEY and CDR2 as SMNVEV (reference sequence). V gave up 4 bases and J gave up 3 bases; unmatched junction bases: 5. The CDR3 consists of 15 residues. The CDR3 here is CASSSGQSDTGELFF. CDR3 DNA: TGTGCCAGCAGTTCGGGACAGTCAGACACCGGGGAGCTGTTTTTT.

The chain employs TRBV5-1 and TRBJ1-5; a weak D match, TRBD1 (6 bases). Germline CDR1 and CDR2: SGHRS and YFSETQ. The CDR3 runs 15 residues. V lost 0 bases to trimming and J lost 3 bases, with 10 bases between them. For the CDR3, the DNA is TGCGCCAGCAGCTTGGGACAGGCTGACAATCAGCCCCAGCATTTT. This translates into CASSLGQADNQPQHF.

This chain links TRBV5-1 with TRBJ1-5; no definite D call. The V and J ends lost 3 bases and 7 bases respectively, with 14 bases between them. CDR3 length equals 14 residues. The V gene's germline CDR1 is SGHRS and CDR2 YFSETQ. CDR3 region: CASSWTVSGQPQHF. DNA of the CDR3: TGCGCCAGCAGCTGGACGGTTAGCGGACAGCCCCAGCATTTT.

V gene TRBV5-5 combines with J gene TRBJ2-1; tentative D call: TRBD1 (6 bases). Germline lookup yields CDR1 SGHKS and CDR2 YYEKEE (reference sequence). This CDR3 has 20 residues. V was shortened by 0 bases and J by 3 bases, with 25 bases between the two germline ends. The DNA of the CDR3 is TGTGCCAGCAGCTTGGCCAATAGGCCCAGGACAGATTTATACTACAATGAGCAGTTCTTC. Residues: CASSLANRPRTDLYYNEQFF.

DNA for the CDR3: TGTGCTAGTGGTTTGGAAACCGGGACAGGGCCTTCCCAATATAATTCACCCCTCCACTTT. Encoded protein: CASGLETGTGPSQYNSPLHF. The chain employs TRBV12-5 and TRBJ1-6, with 9 bases matching TRBD1. The J segment lost 4 bases and the V segment lost 1 base, leaving 14 bases of the junction unmatched. The CDR3 runs 20 residues. The germline CDR1 and CDR2 sequences are LGHNT and FRNRAP.

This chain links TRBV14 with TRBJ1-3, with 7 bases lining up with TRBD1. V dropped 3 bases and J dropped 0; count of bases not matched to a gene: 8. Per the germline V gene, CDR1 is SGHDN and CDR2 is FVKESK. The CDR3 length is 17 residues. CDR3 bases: TGTGCCAGCAGCCAGCTACCGGGACAGTTCTCTGGAAACACCATATATTTT. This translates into CASSQLPGQFSGNTIYF.

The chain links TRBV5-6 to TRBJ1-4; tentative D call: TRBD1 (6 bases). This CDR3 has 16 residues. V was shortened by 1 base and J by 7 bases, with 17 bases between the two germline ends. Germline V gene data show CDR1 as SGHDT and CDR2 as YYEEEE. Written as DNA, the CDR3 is TGTGCCAGCAGCTTGTCGGGCGGGGGCGAGAGTGAAAAACTGTTTTTT. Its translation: CASSLSGGGESEKLFF.

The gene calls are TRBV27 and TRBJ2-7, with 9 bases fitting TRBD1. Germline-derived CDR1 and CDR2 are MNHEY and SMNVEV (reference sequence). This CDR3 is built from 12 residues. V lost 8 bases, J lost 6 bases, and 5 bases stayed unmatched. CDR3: CASGTGGAEQYF. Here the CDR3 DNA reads TGTGCCAGCGGTACAGGGGGCGCCGAGCAGTACTTC.

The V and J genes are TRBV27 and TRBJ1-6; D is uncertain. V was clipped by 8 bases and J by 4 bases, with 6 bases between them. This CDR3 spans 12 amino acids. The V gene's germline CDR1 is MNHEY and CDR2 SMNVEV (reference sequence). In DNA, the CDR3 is TGTGCCAGCTCCCCGTATAATTCACCCCTCCACTTT. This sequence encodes CASSPYNSPLHF.

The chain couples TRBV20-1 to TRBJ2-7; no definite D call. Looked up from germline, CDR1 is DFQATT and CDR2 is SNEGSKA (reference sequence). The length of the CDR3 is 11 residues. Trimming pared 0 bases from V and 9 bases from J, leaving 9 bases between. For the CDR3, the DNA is TGCAGTGCTAGAGATTCTTCAGGGCAGTACTTC. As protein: CSARDSSGQYF.

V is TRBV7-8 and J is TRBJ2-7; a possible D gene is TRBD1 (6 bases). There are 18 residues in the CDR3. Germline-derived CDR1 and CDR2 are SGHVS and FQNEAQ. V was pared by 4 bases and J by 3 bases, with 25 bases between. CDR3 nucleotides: TGTGCCAGCAGCTCCCAAGAGACAAGGGGGACCCATTACTACGAGCAGTACTTC. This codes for CASSSQETRGTHYYEQYF.

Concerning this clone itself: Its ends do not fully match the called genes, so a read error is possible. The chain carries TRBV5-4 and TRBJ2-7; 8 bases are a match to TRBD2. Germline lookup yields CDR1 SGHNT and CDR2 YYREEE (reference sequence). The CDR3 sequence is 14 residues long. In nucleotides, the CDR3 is TGTGCCAGCACCTTGGGACTAGACTCCTACGAGCAGTACTTC. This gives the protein CASTLGLDSYEQYF.

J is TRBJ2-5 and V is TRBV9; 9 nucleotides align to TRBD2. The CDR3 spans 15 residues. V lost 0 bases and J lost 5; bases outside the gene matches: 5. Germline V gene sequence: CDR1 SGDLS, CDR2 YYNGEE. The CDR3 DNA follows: TGTGCCAGCAGCGTAGGCGGGGGGGCCTACGAGACCCAGTACTTC. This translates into CASSVGGGAYETQYF.

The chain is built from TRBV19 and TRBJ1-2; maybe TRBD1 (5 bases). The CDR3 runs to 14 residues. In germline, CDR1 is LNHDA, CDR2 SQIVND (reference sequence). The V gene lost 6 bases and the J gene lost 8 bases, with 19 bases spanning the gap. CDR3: CASSTLPGPRGYTF. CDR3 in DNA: TGTGCCAGTAGCACCCTGCCAGGGCCCCGGGGCTACACCTTC. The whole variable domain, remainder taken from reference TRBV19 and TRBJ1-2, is DGGITQSPKYLFRKEGQNVTLSCEQNLNHDAMYWYRQDPGQGLRLIYYSQIVNDFQKGDIAEGYSVSREKKESFPLTVTSAQKNPTAFYLCASSTLPGPRGYTFGSGTRLTVV.

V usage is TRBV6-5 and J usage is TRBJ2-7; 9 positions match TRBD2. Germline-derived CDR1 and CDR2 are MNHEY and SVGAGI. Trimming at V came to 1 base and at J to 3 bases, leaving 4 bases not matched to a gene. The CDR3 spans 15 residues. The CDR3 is CASSYWLAGRYEQYF. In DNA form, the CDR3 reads TGTGCCAGCAGTTACTGGCTAGCGGGGCGCTACGAGCAGTACTTC.

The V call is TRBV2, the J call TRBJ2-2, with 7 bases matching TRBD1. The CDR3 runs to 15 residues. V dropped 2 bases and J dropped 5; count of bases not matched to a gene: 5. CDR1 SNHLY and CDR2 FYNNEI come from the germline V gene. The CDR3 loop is CASSERDRSTGELFF. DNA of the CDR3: TGTGCCAGCAGTGAAAGGGACAGATCAACCGGGGAGCTGTTTTTT. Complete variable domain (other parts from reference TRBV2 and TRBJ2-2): EPEVTQTPSHQVTQMGQEVILRCVPISNHLYFYWYRQILGQKVEFLVSFYNNEISEKSEIFDDQFSVERPDGSNFTLKIRSTKLEDSAMYFCASSERDRSTGELFFGEGSRLTVL.